This T cell receptor beta chain was found in a study of blood T cell repertoires in COVID-19. Germline V gene lookup returns CDR1 SGHRS and CDR2 YFSETQ. Trimming pared 2 bases from V and 1 base from J, leaving 22 bases between. This CDR3 spans 18 amino acids. Assignments of participants to cohorts depended upon their own reported clinical history. This clone was counted a single time. Under the authors' procedure: Amplification of reference gene primers provided the estimated nucleated cell counts. Sequenced by immunoSEQ multiplex PCR; TCRdb stores in-frame clones only, minus some. V and J calls and clone size follow that table, whereas D and trimming were derived from the DNA. The repertoire includes about 200,000 clones, roughly nine tenths of them detected once, and roughly 4% sits in the top ten.

Sample: PBMCs or T cells enriched from blood (not recorded which). The clonotype originates from a woman aged 30 to 39 with acute COVID-19. The chain links TRBV5-1 to TRBJ2-7; the D gene is possibly TRBD1 (6 bases). CDR3 nucleotide sequence: TGCGCCAGCAGCTTTGGTGACAGGAACCCTGGGGTTTCCTACGAGCAGTACTTC. It specifies CASSFGDRNPGVSYEQYF.